These T cell receptor beta chains were read from a single sample in a study of blood T cell repertoires in COVID-19. Only in-frame clones appear in the TCRdb table, and some are missing; sequencing was by immunoSEQ multiplex PCR. There are 150,000 or so clones in the sample; around 79% occur only once, and under 2% lies in the top ten. Sequencing used peripheral blood. These receptors originate from a man older than 75 with acute or convalescent COVID-19. The CDR3 runs from the conserved cysteine through the conserved F or W. A D gene is named only where the DNA matches it firmly. Expanded clones are given a class, and other clones once, few, many or no size at all.

>TRBV7-2|TRBJ1-1|.|TRBD1
TGTGCCAGCAGCCGGAACCGGGACAGGGTTGTGAACACTGAAGCTTTCTTT
CASSRNRDRVVNTEAFF
>TRBV11-3|TRBJ2-7|once|.
TGTGCCAGCAGCTCCCCCTGGAGTAACGAGCAGTACTTC
CASSSPWSNEQYF
>TRBV4-1|TRBJ2-2|.|.
TGCGCCAGCAGCCAAGGCCCAGCCGGGGAGCTGTTTTTT
CASSQGPAGELFF
>TRBV6-4|TRBJ2-1|once|TRBD2
TGTGCCAGCGGACTAGCGGGGGCCAACAATGAGCAGTTCTTC
CASGLAGANNEQFF
>TRBV7-2|TRBJ1-2|.|.
TGTGCCAGCAGCTTAGCGCAGGGGCGAAGCTATGGCTACACCTTC
CASSLAQGRSYGYTF
>TRBV3-1/TRBV3-2|TRBJ2-3|.|.
TGTGCCAGCAGCCAAGACTGGGGGGAGCGCACAGATACGCAGTATTTT
CASSQDWGERTDTQYF
>TRBV24-1|TRBJ1-5|.|.
TGTGCCACCAGTGCCAGGGTAGATCAGCCCCAGCATTTT
CATSARVDQPQHF
>TRBV6-2/TRBV6-3|TRBJ1-5|.|.
TGTGCCAGCAGCCACCAGTATCAGCCCCAGCATTTT
CASSHQYQPQHF
>TRBV9|TRBJ2-1|.|.
TGTGCCAGCAGCGTAGTGACAGGACAATCCTCCTACAATGAGCAGTTCTTC
CASSVVTGQSSYNEQFF
>TRBV10-1|TRBJ2-1|.|.
TGCGCCAGCAGTGATTTACGGAGGAATGAGCAGTTCTTC
CASSDLRRNEQFF
>TRBV7-3|TRBJ1-1|.|TRBD1
TGTGCCAGCAGCTTAACGGGCGGGACAGGGGGGACTGAAGCTTTCTTT
CASSLTGGTGGTEAFF
>TRBV12-3/TRBV12-4|TRBJ2-7|.|TRBD1
TGTGCCAGCAATCTACAGGGGCACTACGAGCAGTACTTC
CASNLQGHYEQYF
>TRBV7-7|TRBJ2-3|.|TRBD2
TGTGCTAGCAGCCCCACCGGGGGGACAGATACGCAGTATTTT
CASSPTGGTDTQYF
>TRBV11-1|TRBJ1-2|.|TRBD1
TGTGCCAGCAGCTTAAGGGGGACAGGGGACAACTATGGCTACACCTTC
CASSLRGTGDNYGYTF
>TRBV7-9|TRBJ1-1|.|.
TGTGCTTGCGGCGGCACTGAAGCTTTCTTT
CACGGTEAFF
>TRBV6-5|TRBJ1-3|few|TRBD1
TGTGCCAGCAGGGTGACAGGGAGTGGAAACACCATATATTTT
CASRVTGSGNTIYF
>TRBV2|TRBJ2-1|.|TRBD2
TGTGCCAGCAGTGCAAGCAGGGGCCCTGTAGCGGGGGGGTGTTTCTTC
CASSASRGPVAGGCFF
>TRBV7-6|TRBJ2-2|once|TRBD2
TGTGCCAGCAGAGCAACTAGCGGGAACACCGGGGAGCTGTTTTTT
CASRATSGNTGELFF
>TRBV5-8|TRBJ2-1|.|.
TGTGCCAGCAGCCTGGACTATGCTGAGCAGTTCTTC
CASSLDYAEQFF
>TRBV7-3|TRBJ2-1|once|.
TGTGCCAGCAGCTTAGGGACAAGCCCCAATGAGCAGTTCTTC
CASSLGTSPNEQFF
>TRBV15|TRBJ2-2|few|TRBD1
TGTGCCACACAGGGGGCCGGGGAGCTGTTTTTT
CATQGAGELFF
>TRBV18|TRBJ2-1|many|TRBD2
TGTGCCAGCTCACCCGACGGGGGGTCTTTTAGGGAGCAGTTCTTC
CASSPDGGSFREQFF
>TRBV18|TRBJ1-5|.|TRBD1
TGTGCCAGCTCACCAGGGACAGGGGGGAATCAGCCCCAGCATTTT
CASSPGTGGNQPQHF
>TRBV24-1|TRBJ2-3|.|.
TGTGCCACCAGTGATCAATCTAGCGCCAGCACAGATACGCAGTATTTT
CATSDQSSASTDTQYF
>TRBV5-1|TRBJ1-1|.|.
TGCGCCAGCAGCTTGGCGGGCGCGGGCACTGAAGCTTTCTTT
CASSLAGAGTEAFF
>TRBV12-3/TRBV12-4|TRBJ2-7|.|TRBD2
TGTGCCAGCAGCGGGGGGTTTACCTACGAGCAGTACTTC
CASSGGFTYEQYF
>TRBV19|TRBJ1-5|.|.
TGTGCCAGTAGTATGGGCCTAGCAGGCAATCAGCCCCAGCATTTT
CASSMGLAGNQPQHF
>TRBV3-1/TRBV3-2|TRBJ2-4|.|.
TGTGCCACAGGAGGAAACATTCAGTACTTC
CATGGNIQYF
>TRBV5-1|TRBJ2-6|.|.
TGCGCCAGCAGCGCTGCCATGAGGTCGGGTGAAAACGGGGCCAACGTCCTGACTTTC
CASSAAMRSGENGANVLTF
>TRBV2|TRBJ1-5|.|.
TGTGCCAGCAGTGAAAGGACAGACAATCAGCCCCAGCATTTT
CASSERTDNQPQHF
>TRBV5-6|TRBJ2-1|.|.
TGTGCCAGCAGCCCCACATCCAATGAGCAGTTCTTC
CASSPTSNEQFF
>TRBV6-5|TRBJ2-7|many|TRBD2
TGTGCCAGCAGTTACAATGCGGGGGGTTACGAGCAGTACTTC
CASSYNAGGYEQYF
>TRBV18|TRBJ2-3|.|TRBD2
TGTGCCAGCTCACGTAACCTCCTAGCGGACAGCACAGATACGCAGTATTTT
CASSRNLLADSTDTQYF
>TRBV3-1/TRBV3-2|TRBJ1-5|few|.
TGTGCCAGCAGCCAAAGTTCAGGGAATAATCAGCCCCAGCATTTT
CASSQSSGNNQPQHF
>TRBV4-1|TRBJ2-7|.|.
TGCGCCAGCAGCCCGGGGGAGGGACAAGGCTACGAGCAGTACTTC
CASSPGEGQGYEQYF
>TRBV29-1|TRBJ2-5|.|TRBD1
TGCAGCGTTAGGACAGGGAGCCGAGAGACCCAGTACTTC
CSVRTGSRETQYF
>TRBV12-3/TRBV12-4|TRBJ2-3|.|TRBD2
TGTGCCAGCTGCCGAGCGGGGAAAGATACGCAGTATTTT
CASCRAGKDTQYF
>TRBV5-1|TRBJ2-1|few|TRBD2
TGCGCCAGCAGCCAGAACAGGCGGGGGAATGAGCAGTTCTTC
CASSQNRRGNEQFF
>TRBV9|TRBJ1-2|.|TRBD1
TGTGCCAGCAGCGAGCCAGGACAGGGAAGTTACTATGGCTACACCTTC
CASSEPGQGSYYGYTF
>TRBV11-2|TRBJ1-1|many|.
TGTGCCAGCAGCTCCCAGATGGAGACTGAAGCTTTCTTT
CASSSQMETEAFF
>TRBV7-2|TRBJ1-2|few|TRBD1
TGTGCCAGCAGCCGTAGGGACAGGGAAGTTGGCTACACCTTC
CASSRRDREVGYTF
>TRBV6-5|TRBJ2-5|.|TRBD2
TGTGCCAGCTCCGACCCTAGACTAGCGGAAGAGACCCAGTACTTC
CASSDPRLAEETQYF
>TRBV11-3|TRBJ1-1|few|.
TGTGCCAGCAGCCAGTCTGCCGAGGGGAGGACTGAAGCTTTCTTT
CASSQSAEGRTEAFF
>TRBV27|TRBJ1-1|few|.
TGTGCCAGCTTGGCGGGGTTGAACACTGAAGCTTTCTTT
CASLAGLNTEAFF
>TRBV5-1|TRBJ2-2|.|.
TGCGCCAGCAGCTTGGACAGATTGAACACCGGGGAGCTGTTTTTT
CASSLDRLNTGELFF
>TRBV6-5|TRBJ1-4|few|TRBD1
TGTGCCAGCATGACAGGGTCAACTAATGAAAAACTGTTTTTT
CASMTGSTNEKLFF
>TRBV5-1|TRBJ1-1|.|TRBD1
TGCGCCAGCAGCTTGGAGGGGACAGGGACTGAAGCTTTCTTT
CASSLEGTGTEAFF
>TRBV18|TRBJ1-2|.|.
TGTGCCAGCTCACCCCTACAGGAGGGAAACTATGGCTACACCTTC
CASSPLQEGNYGYTF
>TRBV11-2|TRBJ2-1|.|TRBD2
TGTGCCAGCAGCATGGGACTAGCGAGTGACAATGAGCAGTTCTTC
CASSMGLASDNEQFF
>TRBV28|TRBJ1-5|.|.
TGTGCCAGCAGGCCGGACAGTAGCAATCAGCCCCAGCATTTT
CASRPDSSNQPQHF
>TRBV6-2/TRBV6-3|TRBJ1-2|.|TRBD1
TGTGCCAGCAGTTACCGGAGACAGGGCCTTATATCTTATGGCTACACCTTC
CASSYRRQGLISYGYTF
>TRBV3-1/TRBV3-2|TRBJ1-1|.|.
TGTGCCAGCACCCTCGGAGGGGGAGGGAGAACTGAAGCTTTCTTT
CASTLGGGGRTEAFF
>TRBV5-1|TRBJ1-4|.|TRBD1
TGCGCCAGCAGCTGGATGGGACAGCCAAATGAAAAACTGTTTTTT
CASSWMGQPNEKLFF
>TRBV7-2|TRBJ2-7|.|.
TGTGCCAGCAGTCCCATCCCGGGTGGCGAGCAGTACTTC
CASSPIPGGEQYF
>TRBV5-8|TRBJ1-6|.|.
TGTGCCAGCAGCTTGGTGCCCCCCGGGATTTCACCCCTCCACTTT
CASSLVPPGISPLHF
>TRBV7-2|TRBJ1-2|few|.
TGTGCCAGCAGATACAGGGTGGCGGTTGATGGCTACACCTTC
CASRYRVAVDGYTF
>TRBV7-9|TRBJ2-5|once|TRBD2
TGTGCCAGCGGGACCCTAGCGGGGGGTCCTGCGGGAGAGACCCAGTACTTC
CASGTLAGGPAGETQYF
>TRBV19|TRBJ1-2|.|.
TGTGCCAGTAGTATTTACAGGAGTAACTATGGCTACACCTTC
CASSIYRSNYGYTF